The present T cell receptor (beta chain) was sequenced within a study of CD8 T cells in ankylosing spondylitis. Notes on the study in general: Seemingly characteristic of ankylosing spondylitis blood was a TCR beta motif consisting of about 8 highly homologous variants.

This CDR3 has 15 amino acids. The germline gives CDR1 SGHRS, CDR2 YFSETQ. Deletions cut 1 base from V and 3 bases from J, with 8 bases between. As the method for making TCR beta libraries, quantitative 5'-RACE with molecular barcodes was used. MiXCR, applied by TCRdb to the 5' RACE reads, yields one record per CDR3 protein. The profile shows about 420,000 distinct CDR3 sequences, about 22% of them singletons. In its sample, this clonotype was seen a few times. Its antigen is not identified. The receptor comes from a male donor with ankylosing spondylitis. The chain couples TRBV5-1 to TRBJ1-6; D not resolved. Material for sequencing was blood, either unsorted or a sorted T cell fraction (not recorded which). The CDR3: CASSLNGIYNSPLHF. The CDR3 coding sequence is TGCGCCAGCAGCTTGAACGGAATCTATAATTCACCCCTCCACTTT. The full variable domain, its missing parts supplied by reference TRBV5-1 and TRBJ1-6, is KAGVTQTPRYLIKTRGQQVTLSCSPISGHRSVSWYQQTPGQGLQFLFEYFSETQRNKGNFPGRFSGRQFSNSRSEMNVSTLELGDSALYLCASSLNGIYNSPLHFGNGTRLTVT.